These 6 T cell receptor beta chains were sequenced from one sample in a study of T cell repertoires in cytomegalovirus infection. One entry per CDR3 protein results from TCRdb running MiXCR on the reads. The sample shows roughly 500,000 distinct CDR3 sequences, about 11% of them seen only once. Sequences were obtained from PBMCs. These receptors were obtained from a human donor in good health (CMV status not recorded). Some clones in this sample may be carry-over from other donors' samples.

The chain links TRBV19 to TRBJ2-3; D is ambiguous. From germline, CDR1 is LNHDA and CDR2 SQIVND (reference sequence). The CDR3 extends over 13 amino acids. Trimming pared 6 bases from V and 2 bases from J, leaving 9 bases between. CDR3 DNA sequence: TGTGCCAGTAGAGAAAGACACACAGATACGCAGTATTTT. Translated, it gives CASRERHTDTQYF. Filled out from reference TRBV19 and TRBJ2-3, the complete variable domain reads DGGITQSPKYLFRKEGQNVTLSCEQNLNHDAMYWYRQDPGQGLRLIYYSQIVNDFQKGDIAEGYSVSREKKESFPLTVTSAQKNPTAFYLCASRERHTDTQYFGPGTRLTVL.

There are many counts of this clonotype. The rearrangement joins TRBV19 to TRBJ1-2, with TRBD1 identical over 8 bases. This CDR3 is 14 amino acids long. Trimming at V came to 5 bases and at J to 8 bases, leaving 10 bases not matched to a gene. Germline CDR1 reads LNHDA; CDR2 reads SQIVND (reference sequence). The CDR3 reads CASSDTGGMRGYTF. In nucleotides, the CDR3 is TGTGCCAGTAGTGACACAGGGGGAATGCGAGGCTACACCTTC.

The J gene is TRBJ1-4, the V gene TRBV29-1; D remains unclear. The length of the CDR3 is 13 residues. In germline, CDR1 is SQVTM, CDR2 ANQGSEA. Trimming left V 7 bases short and J 3 bases short, with 12 bases between. CDR3 sequence (DNA): TGCAGCGCCGAGGGAGAGGCTAATGAAAAACTGTTTTTT. Translated, it gives CSAEGEANEKLFF.

This clonotype was seen repeatedly, ten times or more. The chain employs TRBV3-1 and TRBJ2-3; no clear D gene. Germline assignment: CDR1 LGHDT and CDR2 YNNKEL (reference sequence). This CDR3 is 12 amino acids long. V was trimmed by 5 bases and J by 7 bases, leaving 10 bases between them. CDR3 sequence: CASSTGANTQYF. Here the CDR3 DNA reads TGTGCCAGCAGCACCGGCGCAAATACGCAGTATTTT.

This clonotype was counted many times. The chain is built from TRBV7-6 and TRBJ1-4; 10 bases map to TRBD1. The V gene end was trimmed by 4 bases and the J gene end by 6 bases; junction bases not matched to a gene: 5. This CDR3 has 15 residues. The germline V gene has CDR1 SGHVS and CDR2 FNYEAQ. CDR3 nucleotides: TGTGCCAGCAGCTCTTGGGACAGGGGATATGAAAAACTGTTTTTT. Its translation: CASSSWDRGYEKLFF. The full variable domain, its missing parts supplied by reference TRBV7-6 and TRBJ1-4, is GAGVSQSPRYKVTKRGQDVALRCDPISGHVSLYWYRQALGQGPEFLTYFNYEAQQDKSGLPNDRFSAERPEGSISTLTIQRTEQRDSAMYRCASSSWDRGYEKLFFGSGTQLSVL.

This clonotype showed up just a few times. This chain uses TRBV11-2 with TRBJ2-4; D is ambiguous. V was trimmed by 3 bases and J by 5 bases, leaving 11 bases between them. The CDR3 extends over 14 amino acids. Germline V lookup: CDR1 SGHAT, CDR2 FQNNGV. The CDR3 is CASSFAGPENIQYF. The CDR3, as DNA: TGTGCCAGCAGCTTCGCCGGGCCCGAAAACATTCAGTACTTC.